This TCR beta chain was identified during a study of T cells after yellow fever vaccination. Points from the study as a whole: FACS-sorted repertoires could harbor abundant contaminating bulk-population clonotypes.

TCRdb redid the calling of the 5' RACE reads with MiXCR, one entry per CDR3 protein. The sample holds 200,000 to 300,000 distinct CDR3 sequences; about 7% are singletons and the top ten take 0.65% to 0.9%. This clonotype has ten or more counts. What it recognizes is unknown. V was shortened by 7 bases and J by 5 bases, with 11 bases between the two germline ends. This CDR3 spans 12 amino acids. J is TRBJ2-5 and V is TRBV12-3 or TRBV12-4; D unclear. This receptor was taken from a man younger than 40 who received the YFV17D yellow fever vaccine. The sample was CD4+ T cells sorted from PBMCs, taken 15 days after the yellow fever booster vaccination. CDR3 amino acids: CASTQMGETQYF. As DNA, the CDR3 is TGTGCCAGCACCCAGATGGGGGAGACCCAGTACTTC.